Included here is one TCR beta chain sequence, with context. Its specificity is unknown. One entry per CDR3 protein, called by TCRdb with MiXCR from the 5' RACE reads. Among approximately 350,000 distinct CDR3 sequences, about 15% were seen once, and the ten largest hold around 0.99%. Trimming removed 4 bases at V and 4 bases at J, with 18 bases between. This CDR3 region has 15 residues. Germline V gene lookup returns CDR1 DFQATT and CDR2 SNEGSKA (reference sequence). The data were obtained in a study of CD8 T cells in ankylosing spondylitis. General observations from the study: One TCR beta motif, made up of several highly homologous variants, appeared characteristic of ankylosing spondylitis blood.

The sequenced sample was blood, either unsorted or a sorted T cell fraction (not recorded which). This clonotype originated in a male donor with ankylosing spondylitis or in good health (not recorded which). This chain joins TRBV20-1 and TRBJ2-3, with TRBD2 as a possible D gene (7 bases). The CDR3 reads CSAIRTRGGADTQYF. Here the CDR3 DNA reads TGCAGTGCTATACGGACTAGGGGGGGCGCAGATACGCAGTATTTT.